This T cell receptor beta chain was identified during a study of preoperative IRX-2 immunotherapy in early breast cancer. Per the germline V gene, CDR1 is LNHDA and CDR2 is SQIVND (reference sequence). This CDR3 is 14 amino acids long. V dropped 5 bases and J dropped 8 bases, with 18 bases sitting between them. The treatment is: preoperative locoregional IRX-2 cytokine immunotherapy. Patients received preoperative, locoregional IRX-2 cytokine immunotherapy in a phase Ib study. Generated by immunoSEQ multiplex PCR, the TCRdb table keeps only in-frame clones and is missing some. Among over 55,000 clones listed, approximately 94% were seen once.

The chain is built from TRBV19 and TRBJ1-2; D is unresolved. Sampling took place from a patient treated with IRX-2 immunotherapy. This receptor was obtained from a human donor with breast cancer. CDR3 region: CASSPGEDPWGYTF. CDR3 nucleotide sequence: TGTGCCAGTAGTCCCGGCGAGGATCCCTGGGGCTACACCTTC.